This TCR beta chain originates from a study of TIL therapy for anti-PD-1-resistant metastatic lung cancer. Described time point: pre-treatment sample, taken before nivolumab and TIL therapy. Tumor tissue came from excised metastases, mostly pleural nodules or supraclavicular lymph nodes. CDR3 length: 15 amino acids. With 4 bases clipped from V and 1 base from J, the junction kept 3 bases outside the gene matches. Looked up from germline, CDR1 is SGHRS and CDR2 is YFSETQ. The libraries were made with immunoSEQ v3. TCRdb keeps only in-frame clones here, not all; method: immunoSEQ multiplex PCR. This table holds 95,000 or so clones, roughly two thirds found once.

The chain recombines TRBV5-1 with TRBJ2-2; TRBD2 aligns across 8 bases. Sequenced here: tumor tissue, sampled at baseline. This receptor was identified in a person aged 25-79 years with non-small cell lung cancer. The CDR3, as DNA: TGCGCCAGCAGCGCGGGGGGACAGAACACCGGGGAGCTGTTTTTT. Encoded protein: CASSAGGQNTGELFF.